The 20 T cell receptor beta chains below come from one sample, sequenced in a study of shared clonotypes between healthy human individuals. Here immunoSEQ multiplex PCR was the method, and the copy in TCRdb shows in-frame clones only, minus some. The sample contains some 2,400,000 clones, almost 96% of which appear only once. The sample taken for sequencing was naive CD4+ T cells sorted from blood. The sample's subset: CD45RA+ positively selected. Receptor source: a young man in good health.

This chain uses TRBV7-2 with TRBJ1-4; D remains ambiguous. Deletions cut 4 bases from V and 0 bases from J, with 9 bases between. CDR1 and CDR2 from the germline V gene are SGHTA and FQGNSA. This CDR3 spans 15 amino acids. The CDR3, as DNA: TGTGCCAGCAGCTCAAGACCCTCAACTAATGAAAAACTGTTTTTT. Translation gives CASSSRPSTNEKLFF.

This clone came up once. For the CDR3, the DNA is TGTGCCAGTAGTATCTGGGCCGGGGAGCTGTTTTTT. Translation: CASSIWAGELFF. The rearrangement links TRBV19 to TRBJ2-2; D remains ambiguous. CDR1 LNHDA and CDR2 SQIVND come from the germline V gene (reference sequence). Between the trimmed V and J ends, which lost 3 bases and 6 bases, there was a span of 5 bases. This CDR3 comprises 12 residues.

V usage is TRBV18 and J usage is TRBJ2-2, with 8 bases lining up with TRBD1. The CDR3 has 16 residues. Looked up from germline, CDR1 is KGHSH and CDR2 is LQKENI. V gave up 2 bases and J gave up 6 bases; unmatched junction bases: 8. The CDR3 loop reads CASSPRIGDRPGELFF. In DNA form, the CDR3 reads TGTGCCAGCTCACCAAGGATAGGGGACAGGCCCGGGGAGCTGTTTTTT.

The chain carries TRBV6-5 and TRBJ1-1, with D unclear. Germline V gives CDR1 MNHEY, CDR2 SVGAGI. Trimming shortened V by 5 bases and J by 1 base, and 8 bases separated the two germline ends. This CDR3 is built from 13 residues. CDR3 protein: CASSRTSNTEAFF. In nucleotides, the CDR3 is TGTGCCAGCAGTCGGACCTCGAACACTGAAGCTTTCTTT.

The J gene is TRBJ1-2, the V gene TRBV28; D is uncertain. The V end was cut by 3 bases, the J end by 8 bases, with 13 bases between. The germline gives CDR1 MDHEN, CDR2 SYDVKM. CDR3 size: 13 residues. The CDR3 is CASSFAHVAGYTF. The CDR3 region has the DNA TGTGCCAGCAGTTTTGCTCACGTCGCGGGCTACACCTTC.

This chain uses TRBV9 with TRBJ2-1; tentatively, D is TRBD2 (6 bases). The CDR3 runs 16 residues. Germline V lookup: CDR1 SGDLS, CDR2 YYNGEE. With 0 bases removed from V and 6 bases from J, the gap between germline ends came to 16 bases. The CDR3 loop is CASSVGPMEGFNEQFF. The CDR3 DNA follows: TGTGCCAGCAGCGTAGGGCCAATGGAGGGTTTCAATGAGCAGTTCTTC.

The chain has TRBV9 and TRBJ2-7, with a weak D call TRBD2 (6 bases). V was cut by 3 bases and J by 7 bases, with 17 bases left in between. There are 14 residues in the CDR3. Germline loops: CDR1 SGDLS, CDR2 YYNGEE. CDR3 nucleotide sequence: TGTGCCAGCAGCGCCAACCCGACTAGTTTGGAGCAGTACTTC. This translates into CASSANPTSLEQYF.

As to this clone: Other DNA sequences in the sample encode the same CDR3. This rearrangement joins TRBV30 to TRBJ1-5, with D possibly matching TRBD1 (5 bases). Germline lookup yields CDR1 GTSNPN and CDR2 SVGIG (reference sequence). The CDR3 is 13 residues long. Trimming took off 1 base at V and 6 bases at J, with 10 bases between the two ends. CDR3 DNA: TGTGCCTGGAGTGGGGCCGGGGGTCAGCCCCAGCATTTT. This encodes CAWSGAGGQPQHF.

V is TRBV6-1 and J is TRBJ2-2, with D tentatively TRBD1 or TRBD2 (5 bases each). Trimming took 8 bases from V and 3 from J, leaving 13 bases between them. Per germline, CDR1 MNHNS and CDR2 SASEGT. This CDR3 is 14 amino acids long. CDR3 sequence reads: CASAPGPHTGELFF. The CDR3, as DNA: TGTGCCAGCGCACCGGGACCGCACACCGGGGAGCTGTTTTTT.

The chain is built from TRBV4-2 and TRBJ2-1, with TRBD2 matching 11 bases. The V segment lost 4 bases and the J segment 5 bases; nucleotides outside the gene matches: 10. Germline V lookup: CDR1 LGHNA, CDR2 YNFKEQ. The CDR3 runs 17 residues. CDR3 DNA: TGTGCCAGCAGCCGTTCCAGCGGGACTAGCGGCGACAATGAGCAGTTCTTC. Translation: CASSRSSGTSGDNEQFF.

A word on this clone: Other DNA sequences in the same sample also yield this CDR3. V gene TRBV5-1 combines with J gene TRBJ2-6; D unresolved. V lost 0 bases, J lost 2 bases, and 6 bases lay in between. The CDR3 spans 15 residues. Germline V gives CDR1 SGHRS, CDR2 YFSETQ. DNA of the CDR3: TGCGCCAGCAGCTTGGCCGGGCCTGGGGCCAACGTCCTGACTTTC. It encodes CASSLAGPGANVLTF.

With respect to this clone: Other DNA variants within this sample encode the same CDR3. DNA for the CDR3: TGTGCCAGCAGGGACAGTAACTATGGCTACACCTTC. This gives the protein CASRDSNYGYTF. This chain links TRBV6-6 with TRBJ1-2; D is possibly TRBD1 (6 bases). CDR3 length equals 12 residues. Germline CDR1 MNHNY, CDR2 SVGAGI (reference sequence). The V gene lost 6 bases and the J gene lost 1 base, with 6 bases spanning the gap.

The V and J genes are TRBV30 and TRBJ1-3, with a tentative D call TRBD1 (6 bases). V lost 0 bases and J 0 bases, leaving 18 bases between the germline ends. The CDR3 length is 18 residues. The germline V gene encodes CDR1 GTSNPN and CDR2 SVGIG (reference sequence). CDR3 nucleotide sequence: TGTGCCTGGAGTGTTGGGTTGTTAGCAGGGGACTCTGGAAACACCATATATTTT. It yields the protein CAWSVGLLAGDSGNTIYF.

On this clone itself: The identical CDR3 is also encoded by other nucleotide sequences in the sample. The chain joins TRBV4-1 to TRBJ2-1; unclear D gene. The V end was cut by 3 bases, the J end by 10 bases, with 7 bases between. The germline V gene has CDR1 MGHRA and CDR2 YSYEKL. This CDR3 spans 11 amino acids. In DNA form, the CDR3 reads TGCGCCAGCAGCCAGACCTCGGAGCAGTTCTTC. Translating gives CASSQTSEQFF.

The chain links TRBV5-4 to TRBJ2-2, with TRBD2 matching 15 bases. The trim removed 0 bases at V and 1 base at J, leaving 4 bases unmatched. Germline CDR1 and CDR2: SGHNT and YYREEE (reference sequence). CDR3 length: 19 amino acids. The CDR3 DNA follows: TGTGCCAGCAGCTTGGAGGGACTAGCGGGGGGAGAGAACACCGGGGAGCTGTTTTTT. This translates into CASSLEGLAGGENTGELFF.

Points on this clone: In the same sample, other DNA sequences code for this CDR3. The chain couples TRBV7-9 to TRBJ1-1; a weak D match, TRBD1 (5 bases). The CDR3 consists of 14 residues. Trimming cost V 3 bases and J 5 bases, with 13 bases left between them. Germline CDR1 and CDR2: SEHNR and FQNEAQ (reference sequence). The CDR3 sequence is CASSFGQGETEAFF. The CDR3, as DNA: TGTGCCAGCAGCTTTGGGCAGGGCGAAACTGAAGCTTTCTTT.

This clone showed up just once. J is TRBJ1-1 and V is TRBV5-4, with 7 bases lining up with TRBD1. The V and J ends lost 2 bases and 3 bases, in that order; junction bases with no gene match: 4. CDR1 SGHNT and CDR2 YYREEE come from the germline V gene (reference sequence). The CDR3 extends over 14 amino acids. The CDR3 DNA sequence: TGTGCCAGCAGCTTACAGGGGAGGGACACTGAAGCTTTCTTT. Protein: CASSLQGRDTEAFF. Full variable domain (missing parts from reference TRBV5-4 and TRBJ1-1): ETGVTQSPTHLIKTRGQQVTLRCSSQSGHNTVSWYQQALGQGPQFIFQYYREEENGRGNFPPRFSGLQFPNYSSELNVNALELDDSALYLCASSLQGRDTEAFFGQGTRLTVV.

The rearrangement joins TRBV5-4 to TRBJ2-7; the D gene could be TRBD1 or TRBD2 (5 bases each). Deletions cut 3 bases from V and 2 bases from J, with 15 bases between. Looked up from germline, CDR1 is SGHNT and CDR2 is YYREEE (reference sequence). This CDR3 contains 15 residues. CDR3 coding DNA: TGTGCCAGCAGCTCCCCAGGGACCTCTACCTACGAGCAGTACTTC. This sequence encodes CASSSPGTSTYEQYF.

In DNA, the CDR3 is TGTGCCAGCACCCGGGACGGAATGAACACTGAAGCTTTCTTT. Its protein is CASTRDGMNTEAFF. The chain joins TRBV6-1 to TRBJ1-1; the D gene is possibly TRBD1 (5 bases). The CDR3 has 14 amino acids. Looked up from germline, CDR1 is MNHNS and CDR2 is SASEGT. V was trimmed by 7 bases and J by 0 bases, leaving 12 bases between them.

The J gene is TRBJ2-7, the V gene TRBV25-1; 12 positions match TRBD1. CDR3 length: 16 amino acids. J lost 5 bases, V lost 6 bases, and 11 bases had no gene match. Germline loops: CDR1 MGHDK, CDR2 SYGVNS. DNA for the CDR3: TGTGCCAGCAGACCTTCCGGGACAGGGGGCTTTAACGAGCAGTACTTC. Encoded protein: CASRPSGTGGFNEQYF.